Shown below are 29 T cell receptor beta chains from a single sample sequenced in a study of regulatory T cells in long-lasting Graves disease. Time point indicated: persistent/refractory GD, antithyroid drugs over 5 years with positive TRAb. PBMC RNA served as the TCR library source. HTBI primers from iRepertoire and Arm-PCR of CDR3 regions yielded the TCR beta libraries. One entry per CDR3 protein, called by TCRdb with MiXCR from the multiplex PCR reads. The repertoire holds about 470,000 distinct CDR3 sequences, with 20% as singletons. Material: peripheral blood mononuclear cells (PBMCs), obtained when the disease was refractory, from a patient treated with antithyroid drugs. These receptor sequences come from a female donor with Graves disease.

V usage is TRBV6-2 or TRBV6-3 and J usage is TRBJ1-1; no reliable D call. Trimming removed 8 bases from V and 0 bases from J, with 22 bases in between. From germline, CDR1 is MNHEY and CDR2 SVGEGT. The CDR3 runs 17 residues. The CDR3 loop reads CASYKRKDNNLNTEAFF. In DNA form, the CDR3 reads TGTGCCAGCTACAAGAGGAAAGATAATAACCTGAACACTGAAGCTTTCTTT.

This clonotype has a count of ten or more. The chain has TRBV6-5 and TRBJ2-5; TRBD2 aligns across 10 bases. The V gene end was trimmed by 2 bases and the J gene end by 1 base; junction bases not matched to a gene: 1. The CDR3 is 15 residues long. The germline CDR1 and CDR2 sequences are MNHEY and SVGAGI. The CDR3 region has the DNA TGTGCCAGCAGTTACGGGACTAGCGTCCAAGAGACCCAGTACTTC. Its protein product is CASSYGTSVQETQYF.

This clonotype has only a few counts. This chain uses TRBV3-1 with TRBJ2-7; 7 bases map to TRBD2. Germline values: CDR1 LGHDT, CDR2 YNNKEL (reference sequence). The junction had 16 bases not matched to a gene; V was cut back by 4 bases and J by 7 bases. There are 16 residues in the CDR3. CDR3 amino acids: CASSPLAGGAWEEQYF. CDR3 DNA sequence: TGTGCCAGCAGCCCATTAGCGGGCGGCGCCTGGGAAGAGCAGTACTTC.

The V call is TRBV5-1, the J call TRBJ2-7; the match to TRBD2 covers 7 bases. V trimming: 3 bases; J trimming: 5 bases; junction bases outside the gene matches: 5. The length of the CDR3 is 13 residues. CDR1 and CDR2 from the germline V gene are SGHRS and YFSETQ. The CDR3 loop is CASSSGGVNEQYF. The CDR3 DNA is TGCGCCAGCAGCTCTGGGGGGGTCAACGAGCAGTACTTC.

In its sample, this clonotype was seen a few times. The rearrangement joins TRBV7-9 to TRBJ1-1; D may be TRBD1 (6 bases). This CDR3 has 14 amino acids. V lost 3 bases to trimming and J lost 1 base, with 9 bases between them. Per germline, CDR1 SEHNR and CDR2 FQNEAQ (reference sequence). CDR3 region: CASSFSTGNTEAFF. The CDR3 DNA reads TGTGCCAGCAGCTTCTCGACAGGGAACACTGAAGCTTTCTTT.

The chain is built from TRBV6-1 and TRBJ2-3, with 8 bases that match TRBD1. Germline V gene sequence: CDR1 MNHNS, CDR2 SASEGT. The V gene end was trimmed by 5 bases and the J gene end by 5 bases; junction bases not matched to a gene: 6. The CDR3 is 14 amino acids. Here the CDR3 reads CASSIGQGLDTQYF. The CDR3 DNA reads TGTGCCAGCAGTATAGGACAGGGATTAGATACGCAGTATTTT.

This clonotype was counted many times. The J gene is TRBJ2-7, the V gene TRBV7-8; D gene unclear. The CDR3 contains 12 residues. Germline V gene lookup returns CDR1 SGHVS and CDR2 FQNEAQ. V was clipped by 10 bases and J by 2 bases, with 12 bases between them. In DNA form, the CDR3 reads TGTGCCACCCGGACCGTCGCCTACGAGCAGTACTTC. Translated, it gives CATRTVAYEQYF.

The chain joins TRBV2 to TRBJ2-2; TRBD1 matches 7 bases. J was trimmed by 6 bases and V by 5 bases; bases with no gene match: 9. Germline assignment: CDR1 SNHLY and CDR2 FYNNEI. CDR3 length equals 15 residues. CDR3 sequence: CASSPSTGEPGELFF. The CDR3, as DNA: TGTGCCAGCAGTCCTTCCACAGGGGAGCCCGGGGAGCTGTTTTTT.

J is TRBJ1-5 and V is TRBV12-3 or TRBV12-4, with 10 nucleotides matching TRBD1. The V and J ends lost 8 bases and 6 bases, in that order; junction bases with no gene match: 16. The CDR3 runs 17 residues. Here the CDR3 reads CASSPTQDRGRGQPQHF. The CDR3 nucleotides are TGTGCCAGCTCCCCCACCCAAGACAGGGGGCGAGGTCAGCCCCAGCATTTT.

The chain carries TRBV18 and TRBJ2-2; possibly TRBD2 for D (5 bases). CDR3 size: 14 residues. Germline V gene lookup returns CDR1 KGHSH and CDR2 LQKENI. Trimming stripped 2 bases from V and 6 bases from J, with 10 bases between. CDR3 residues: CASSPRSGSGELFF. The DNA for the CDR3 is TGTGCCAGCTCACCAAGGTCGGGGTCCGGGGAGCTGTTTTTT. The whole variable domain, filled in from reference TRBV18 and TRBJ2-2, reads NAGVMQNPRHLVRRRGQEARLRCSPMKGHSHVYWYRQLPEEGLKFMVYLQKENIIDESGMPKERFSAEFPKEGPSILRIQQVVRGDSAAYFCASSPRSGSGELFFGEGSRLTVL.

This clonotype was picked up many times. The rearrangement links TRBV13 to TRBJ1-6; D is undetermined. In germline, CDR1 is PRHDT, CDR2 FYEKMQ (reference sequence). V dropped 5 bases and J dropped 5 bases, with 10 bases sitting between them. The CDR3 runs to 14 residues. The CDR3 coding sequence is TGTGCCAGCAGCCTTGGGAGCCATAATTCACCCCTCCACTTT. It yields the protein CASSLGSHNSPLHF.

This clonotype was picked up many times. The chain carries TRBV6-1 and TRBJ1-1, with 7 bases aligning to TRBD1. Germline assignment: CDR1 MNHNS and CDR2 SASEGT. V dropped 5 bases and J dropped 2; count of bases not matched to a gene: 8. The CDR3 extends over 15 amino acids. The chain's CDR3 is CASSRLGTVNTEAFF. The DNA for the CDR3 is TGTGCCAGCAGTCGACTAGGGACAGTTAACACTGAAGCTTTCTTT.

The chain carries TRBV14 and TRBJ2-2; the D is unclear. This CDR3 contains 15 residues. V was pared by 0 bases and J by 1 base, with 6 bases between. Per germline, CDR1 SGHDN and CDR2 FVKESK. This CDR3 reads CASSQDVLNTGELFF. The CDR3 DNA follows: TGTGCCAGCAGCCAAGATGTTCTGAACACCGGGGAGCTGTTTTTT. Variable domain in full (rest from reference TRBV14 and TRBJ2-2): EAGVTQFPSHSVIEKGQTVTLRCDPISGHDNLYWYRRVMGKEIKFLLHFVKESKQDESGMPNNRFLAERTGGTYSTLKVQPAELEDSGVYFCASSQDVLNTGELFFGEGSRLTVL.

This clonotype was recorded at least ten times. The genes are TRBV5-8 and TRBJ1-2; 10 nucleotides align to TRBD1. The junction had 4 bases not matched to a gene; V was cut back by 1 base and J by 7 bases. This CDR3 contains 14 residues. Germline loops: CDR1 SGHTS, CDR2 YDEGEE. CDR3 in amino acids: CASSLFGQGGGYTF. The DNA for the CDR3 is TGTGCCAGCAGCTTGTTTGGACAGGGGGGTGGCTACACCTTC. Full variable domain (missing parts from reference TRBV5-8 and TRBJ1-2): EAGVTQSPTHLIKTRGQQATLRCSPISGHTSVYWYQQALGLGLQFLLWYDEGEERNRGNFPPRFSGRQFPNYSSELNVNALELEDSALYLCASSLFGQGGGYTFGSGTRLTVV.

In its sample, this clonotype was seen many times. The chain has TRBV28 and TRBJ2-7, with 7 bases identical to TRBD1. Germline V gives CDR1 MDHEN, CDR2 SYDVKM. J was trimmed by 7 bases and V by 3 bases; bases with no gene match: 9. The CDR3 is made up of 14 amino acids. The CDR3 protein is CASSFSQGVGEQYF. For the CDR3, the DNA is TGTGCCAGCAGTTTCAGCCAGGGGGTAGGTGAGCAGTACTTC.

V is TRBV6-2 or TRBV6-3 and J is TRBJ1-2; maybe TRBD1 (5 bases). Germline-derived CDR1 and CDR2 are MNHEY and SVGEGT. This CDR3 has 14 residues. Trimming stripped 2 bases from V and 3 bases from J, with 10 bases between. For the CDR3, the DNA is TGTGCCAGCAGTTACGCCGGGGACGACTATGGCTACACCTTC. This codes for CASSYAGDDYGYTF.

This clonotype was counted a few times. The CDR3 here is CSAEGEENYEQYF. In DNA, the CDR3 is TGCAGTGCGGAAGGGGAGGAGAACTACGAGCAGTACTTC. The V call is TRBV20-1, the J call TRBJ2-7; TRBD2 might be the D (6 bases). The CDR3 loop spans 13 amino acids. V was shortened by 6 bases and J by 3 bases, with 15 bases between the two germline ends. Germline CDR1 is DFQATT and CDR2 is SNEGSKA (reference sequence).

In this sample, this clonotype turned up a few times. Here the CDR3 reads CASSQEVRGRTGELFF. CDR3 in DNA: TGTGCCAGCAGCCAAGAAGTGAGGGGCAGGACCGGGGAGCTGTTTTTT. The chain has TRBV4-2 and TRBJ2-2; tentatively, D is TRBD1 or TRBD2 (5 bases each). The V end was cut by 0 bases, the J end by 5 bases, with 13 bases between. This CDR3 has 16 amino acids. Germline V gene sequence: CDR1 LGHNA, CDR2 YNFKEQ.

The chain links TRBV6-1 to TRBJ2-3; 9 bases match TRBD2. The CDR3 length is 16 residues. CDR1 MNHNS and CDR2 SASEGT come from the germline V gene. V dropped 7 bases and J dropped 2; count of bases not matched to a gene: 10. The CDR3 sequence: CASISPGLAHTDTQYF. CDR3 nucleotides: TGTGCCAGCATCAGTCCGGGACTAGCACACACAGATACGCAGTATTTT.

The J gene is TRBJ2-6, the V gene TRBV28; a weak D match, TRBD1 (5 bases). Deletions cut 3 bases from V and 0 bases from J, with 6 bases between. This CDR3 has 15 amino acids. Germline assignment: CDR1 MDHEN and CDR2 SYDVKM. CDR3 region: CASSLTVSGANVLTF. Written as DNA, the CDR3 is TGTGCCAGCAGTTTGACAGTCTCTGGGGCCAACGTCCTGACTTTC.

There are many counts of this clonotype. The J gene is TRBJ1-2, the V gene TRBV27, with 9 bases that match TRBD1. Trimming at V came to 8 bases and at J to 7 bases, leaving 8 bases not matched to a gene. The CDR3 sequence is 13 residues long. Germline V lookup: CDR1 MNHEY, CDR2 SMNVEV (reference sequence). The CDR3 nucleotides are TGTGCCAGCGTTGGGGGACAGGGAGGTGGCTACACCTTC. Its protein is CASVGGQGGGYTF.

This clonotype was recorded at least ten times. This chain links TRBV7-2 with TRBJ1-5, with D possibly TRBD1 on 5 matching bases. From germline, CDR1 is SGHTA and CDR2 FQGNSA. There are 15 residues in the CDR3. With 5 bases removed from V and 0 bases from J, the gap between germline ends came to 11 bases. The CDR3 here is CASSLGGVSNQPQHF. The CDR3 coding sequence is TGTGCCAGCAGCCTCGGGGGGGTTAGCAATCAGCCCCAGCATTTT.

The rearrangement uses TRBV30 and TRBJ2-1, with D maybe TRBD2 (6 bases). There are 17 residues in the CDR3. Germline loops: CDR1 GTSNPN, CDR2 SVGIG (reference sequence). V was clipped by 0 bases and J by 2 bases, with 17 bases between them. The CDR3 spells CAWSVLSGAAPYNEQFF. CDR3 DNA sequence: TGTGCCTGGAGTGTACTTTCGGGAGCGGCCCCCTACAATGAGCAGTTCTTC.

This clonotype showed up many times. The chain links TRBV12-3 or TRBV12-4 to TRBJ1-4; D gene uncertain. The length of the CDR3 is 14 residues. The germline V and J ends were trimmed by 1 base and 4 bases, with 7 bases remaining between them. In DNA, the CDR3 is TGTGCCAGCAGTTTAGAAGAACGTAATGAAAAACTGTTTTTT. Its protein product is CASSLEERNEKLFF.

In its sample, this clonotype was seen many times. The chain combines TRBV6-1 with TRBJ1-1; a weak D match, TRBD1 (5 bases). CDR1 is MNHNS, CDR2 SASEGT, per germline. The CDR3 consists of 14 residues. The germline V and J ends were trimmed by 4 bases and 1 base, with 10 bases remaining between them. The CDR3, as DNA: TGTGCCAGCAGTGCTAGAAGGGGGAACACTGAAGCTTTCTTT. It codes for CASSARRGNTEAFF.

The chain couples TRBV7-2 to TRBJ2-7; 12 nucleotides match TRBD2. V lost 5 bases, J lost 4 bases, and 9 bases stayed unmatched. CDR1 and CDR2 (germline): SGHTA, FQGNSA. The CDR3 loop spans 16 amino acids. The CDR3 bases are TGTGCCAGCAGCCCCGGGCCTAGCGGGAGGGGGTACGAGCAGTACTTC. Translating it yields CASSPGPSGRGYEQYF.

A note on this clonotype: A much larger clone sits a single nucleotide away, making a read error possible. No conserved phenylalanine or tryptophan ends this CDR3, so it is likely a read error. The CDR3 DNA is TGTGCCAGCAGTTTAAAGTCCGACGCAGGGGAGCAGTACTTA. Encoded protein: CASSLKSDAGEQYL. The chain joins TRBV12-3 or TRBV12-4 to TRBJ2-7; the D gene is possibly TRBD1 (5 bases). V was pared by 2 bases and J by 7 bases, with 15 bases between. The CDR3 runs 14 residues.

This clonotype was recorded at least ten times. The chain carries TRBV12-3 or TRBV12-4 and TRBJ2-7, with D possibly TRBD1 on 6 matching bases. The V and J ends lost 6 bases and 1 base respectively, with 10 bases between them. This CDR3 has 13 residues. The CDR3 sequence: CASRSGQSYEQYF. CDR3 in DNA: TGTGCCAGCAGGTCCGGACAGTCCTACGAGCAGTACTTC.

This chain connects TRBV9 to TRBJ1-2, with D uncertain. Germline values: CDR1 SGDLS, CDR2 YYNGEE. Trimming left V 0 bases short and J 2 bases short, with 8 bases between. The CDR3 has 14 amino acids. The CDR3 protein is CASSVGRGNYGYTF. The CDR3 DNA follows: TGTGCCAGCAGCGTAGGACGGGGAAACTATGGCTACACCTTC. The complete variable domain, with remaining parts taken from reference TRBV9 and TRBJ1-2, reads DSGVTQTPKHLITATGQRVTLRCSPRSGDLSVYWYQQSLDQGLQFLIQYYNGEERAKGNILERFSAQQFPDLHSELNLSSLELGDSALYFCASSVGRGNYGYTFGSGTRLTVV.